The text below deals with one T cell receptor beta chain. No antigen is known for it. The sample belongs to a study of vaccination and CD4 T cells after COVID-19. Across the whole study: As a positive control, some control cultures were given a CEFX pool, while others were given an HIV-1 Nef pool or no peptide.

Study observations and caveats: Researchers report that 304 of 307 vaccine-specific clones in convalescent patients proved spike mono-reactive.

Described treatment: approximately nine-day PBMC culture with coronavirus spike peptide pools or control peptides (ViraFEST assay). Positive tests by PCR, dated March to December 2020, predated US Alpha, Beta and Delta variants. This CDR3 region has 15 residues. Deletions cut 2 bases from V and 4 bases from J, with 14 bases between. Germline lookup yields CDR1 MNHEY and CDR2 SMNVEV (reference sequence). An Oncomine TCR Beta short-read assay was used to sequence the DNA from cultured CD4+ T cells. TCRdb re-called the PCR reads with MiXCR, one entry per CDR3 protein. The table has about 4,200 distinct CDR3 sequences, 21% seen once.

This chain uses TRBV27 with TRBJ1-1; no definite D call. This receptor was taken from a human donor who had recovered from COVID-19. The sequenced sample consisted of CD4+ T cells from blood, cultured in vitro. CDR3 region: CASSLLFGEGTEAFF. CDR3 sequence (DNA): TGTGCCAGCAGTTTACTGTTCGGGGAGGGCACTGAAGCTTTCTTT.